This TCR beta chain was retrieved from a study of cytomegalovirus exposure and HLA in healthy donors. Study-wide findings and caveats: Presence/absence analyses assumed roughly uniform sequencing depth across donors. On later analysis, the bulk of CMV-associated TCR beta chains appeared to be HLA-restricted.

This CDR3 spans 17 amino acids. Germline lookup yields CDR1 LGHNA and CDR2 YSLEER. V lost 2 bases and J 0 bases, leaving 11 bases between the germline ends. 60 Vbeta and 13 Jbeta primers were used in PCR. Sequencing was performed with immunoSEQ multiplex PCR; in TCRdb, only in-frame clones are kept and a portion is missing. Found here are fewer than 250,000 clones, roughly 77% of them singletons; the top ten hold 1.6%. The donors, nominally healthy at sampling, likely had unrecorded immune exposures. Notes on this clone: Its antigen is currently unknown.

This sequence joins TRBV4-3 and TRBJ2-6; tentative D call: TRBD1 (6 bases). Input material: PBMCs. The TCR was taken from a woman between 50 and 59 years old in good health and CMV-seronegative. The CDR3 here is CASSQSGTFSGANVLTF. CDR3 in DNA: TGCGCCAGCAGCCAATCCGGGACATTCTCTGGGGCCAACGTCCTGACTTTC.